This is a list of T cell receptor beta chains from one sample in a study of blood T cell repertoires in COVID-19. Data came from immunoSEQ multiplex PCR; TCRdb stores just in-frame clones and leaves some out. The repertoire holds around 310,000 clones, with roughly 90% as singletons. The sample taken for sequencing was PBMCs or T cells enriched from blood (not recorded which). These receptors were collected from a woman between 25 and 40 years old who had recovered from COVID-19. Both conserved end residues are part of each CDR3. Each record gives: J gene, CDR3 length, V gene, clone size, D gene, CDR3 protein. The D gene is left open where the match is weak. Some rows mark clone size as missing; the rest say once, few, many or name a class of expanded clone.

j_call: TRBJ1-5
cdr3_length: 15
v_call: TRBV4-1
clone_size: -
d_call: TRBD1
cdr3_aa: CASSRGQGALGPQHF

j_call: TRBJ2-6
cdr3_length: 15
v_call: TRBV6-5
clone_size: -
d_call: -
cdr3_aa: CASTPAGSGANVLTF

j_call: TRBJ2-1
cdr3_length: 16
v_call: TRBV28
clone_size: -
d_call: TRBD1
cdr3_aa: CASRKTGTGIYNEQFF

j_call: TRBJ1-1
cdr3_length: 14
v_call: TRBV5-1
clone_size: -
d_call: -
cdr3_aa: CASSLEGAGTEAFF

j_call: TRBJ1-5
cdr3_length: 15
v_call: TRBV5-1
clone_size: -
d_call: -
cdr3_aa: CASSLAAGSNQPQHF

j_call: TRBJ2-4
cdr3_length: 15
v_call: TRBV11-2
clone_size: -
d_call: -
cdr3_aa: CASRERTTAKNIQYF

j_call: TRBJ2-1
cdr3_length: 15
v_call: TRBV9
clone_size: -
d_call: TRBD2
cdr3_aa: CASSDIAGAYNEQFF

j_call: TRBJ2-1
cdr3_length: 15
v_call: TRBV7-8
clone_size: few
d_call: -
cdr3_aa: CASSASTGSSYEQFF

j_call: TRBJ2-1
cdr3_length: 17
v_call: TRBV7-2
clone_size: -
d_call: -
cdr3_aa: CASTKMGGASSYNEQFF

j_call: TRBJ1-4
cdr3_length: 16
v_call: TRBV4-1
clone_size: -
d_call: -
cdr3_aa: CASSHTPSTTNEKLFF

j_call: TRBJ2-1
cdr3_length: 17
v_call: TRBV7-3
clone_size: -
d_call: -
cdr3_aa: CASSLAIGPSSYNEQFF

j_call: TRBJ1-5
cdr3_length: 14
v_call: TRBV5-1
clone_size: -
d_call: TRBD1
cdr3_aa: CASSTGEGNQPQHF

j_call: TRBJ1-1
cdr3_length: 12
v_call: TRBV11-3
clone_size: -
d_call: -
cdr3_aa: CASSLGGFQAFF

j_call: TRBJ2-2
cdr3_length: 16
v_call: TRBV9
clone_size: -
d_call: TRBD2
cdr3_aa: CASREGGSTNTGELFF

j_call: TRBJ1-1
cdr3_length: 13
v_call: TRBV5-4
clone_size: once
d_call: -
cdr3_aa: CASSLDLNTEAFF

j_call: TRBJ1-1
cdr3_length: 18
v_call: TRBV18
clone_size: -
d_call: TRBD1
cdr3_aa: CASSPTQFGTGGSTEAFF

j_call: TRBJ1-2
cdr3_length: 15
v_call: TRBV29-1
clone_size: -
d_call: TRBD1
cdr3_aa: CSVGGQGTAGYGYTF

j_call: TRBJ2-3
cdr3_length: 15
v_call: TRBV3-1/TRBV3-2
clone_size: -
d_call: -
cdr3_aa: CASSQPGTSTDTQYF

j_call: TRBJ2-7
cdr3_length: 18
v_call: TRBV4-1
clone_size: -
d_call: TRBD2
cdr3_aa: CASSQWATLAGVEYEQYF

j_call: TRBJ1-1
cdr3_length: 15
v_call: TRBV19
clone_size: -
d_call: TRBD1
cdr3_aa: CASSIFGQGNTEAFF

j_call: TRBJ2-1
cdr3_length: 17
v_call: TRBV13
clone_size: once
d_call: TRBD2
cdr3_aa: CASSLGGSGRSRGEQFF

j_call: TRBJ1-2
cdr3_length: 14
v_call: TRBV6-5
clone_size: -
d_call: -
cdr3_aa: CASSYSSVIHGYTF

j_call: TRBJ2-4
cdr3_length: 13
v_call: TRBV30
clone_size: -
d_call: -
cdr3_aa: CAWRRGSINIQYF

j_call: TRBJ2-7
cdr3_length: 15
v_call: TRBV9
clone_size: once
d_call: -
cdr3_aa: CASSVATGALYEQYF

j_call: TRBJ1-5
cdr3_length: 13
v_call: TRBV5-1
clone_size: -
d_call: -
cdr3_aa: CASSLESLGPQHF

j_call: TRBJ1-4
cdr3_length: 14
v_call: TRBV5-1
clone_size: -
d_call: -
cdr3_aa: CASSSGARNEKLFF

j_call: TRBJ1-2
cdr3_length: 12
v_call: TRBV30
clone_size: -
d_call: -
cdr3_aa: CAYGGGNYGYTF

j_call: TRBJ1-5
cdr3_length: 15
v_call: TRBV19
clone_size: -
d_call: TRBD1
cdr3_aa: CASSIRGQGHQPQHF

j_call: TRBJ2-1
cdr3_length: 15
v_call: TRBV6-2/TRBV6-3
clone_size: -
d_call: TRBD2
cdr3_aa: CASTPGRSGSDEQFF

j_call: TRBJ2-2
cdr3_length: 12
v_call: TRBV15
clone_size: -
d_call: -
cdr3_aa: CATGLNTGELFF

j_call: TRBJ2-1
cdr3_length: 15
v_call: TRBV9
clone_size: -
d_call: -
cdr3_aa: CASSVVISSYNEQFF